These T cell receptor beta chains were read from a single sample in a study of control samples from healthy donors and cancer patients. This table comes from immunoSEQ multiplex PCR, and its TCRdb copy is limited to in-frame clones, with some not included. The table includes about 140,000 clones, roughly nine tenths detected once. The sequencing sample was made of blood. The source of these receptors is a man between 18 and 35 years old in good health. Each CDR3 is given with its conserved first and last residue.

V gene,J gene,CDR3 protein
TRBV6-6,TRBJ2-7,CASSQYPPDRGYEQYF
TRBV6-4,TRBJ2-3,CASSDSSGGTDTQYF
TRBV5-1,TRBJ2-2,CASSLVRNTGELFF
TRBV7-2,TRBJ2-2,CASSLSGDETGELFF
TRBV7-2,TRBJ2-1,CASSLTSGGTREQFF
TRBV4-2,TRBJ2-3,CASSQPNSGQAGTTDTQYF
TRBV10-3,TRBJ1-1,CAISEDRGFTEAFF
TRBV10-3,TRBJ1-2,CAISPSNQPYYGYTF
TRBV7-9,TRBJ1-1,CASSPHLVEAFF
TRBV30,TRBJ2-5,CAWGTVRETQYF
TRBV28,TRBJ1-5,CASSAAGTSSGWQPQHF
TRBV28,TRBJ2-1,CASSSSGNEQFF